Listed here are 13 T cell receptor beta chains from one sample, sequenced in a study of cytomegalovirus exposure and HLA in healthy donors (dated by TCRdb to the late 2010s). Library preparation employed the immunoSEQ multiplex PCR assay. The multiplex PCR relied on a mix of 60 forward primers for TCR Vbeta segments and 13 reverse primers for TCR Jbeta segments. In TCRdb, the immuneACCESS table is reduced to in-frame sequences with V and J assigned. These tables do not hold every clone; where another copy was compared, an unresolved V gene accounts for under half, and the others remain unexplained. The sample profile shows around 140,000 clones; approximately 82% of them were found once. Approximately 1.4% of the sample is taken by the ten largest. Sequenced material: PBMCs. The receptor set was obtained from a female donor in good health and CMV-seronegative.

The chain combines TRBV19 with TRBJ1-2; 8 bases are a match to TRBD1. Germline V gene lookup returns CDR1 LNHDA and CDR2 SQIVND (reference sequence). V shed 8 bases, J shed 8 bases, and the junction held 7 bases outside the gene matches. The CDR3 loop spans 12 amino acids. The CDR3 protein is CASGPRGQGYTF. In DNA form, the CDR3 reads TGTGCCAGTGGACCCAGGGGGCAAGGCTACACCTTC.

The chain couples TRBV4-1 to TRBJ1-2; no reliable D call. Looked up from germline, CDR1 is MGHRA and CDR2 is YSYEKL. V lost 0 bases and J 1 base, leaving 3 bases between the germline ends. The CDR3 runs to 13 residues. DNA of the CDR3: TGCGCCAGCAGCCAAGATATTAACTATGGCTACACCTTC. As protein: CASSQDINYGYTF.

The V call is TRBV5-1, the J call TRBJ2-1, with 15 bases matching TRBD2. Trimming removed 4 bases from V and 3 bases from J; junction bases left unmatched: 2. This CDR3 has 16 residues. Germline loops: CDR1 SGHRS, CDR2 YFSETQ. The CDR3: CASSPGLAGGYNEQFF. The CDR3 DNA reads TGCGCCAGCAGCCCGGGACTAGCGGGAGGCTACAATGAGCAGTTCTTC.

This sequence joins TRBV30 and TRBJ1-4, with TRBD1 matching over 7 bases. J was trimmed by 5 bases and V by 8 bases; bases with no gene match: 14. The CDR3 is made up of 15 amino acids. CDR1 GTSNPN and CDR2 SVGIG come from the germline V gene (reference sequence). CDR3 coding DNA: TGTGCCATAAACCGACGGGGACAGCCGAATGAAAAACTGTTTTTT. This gives the protein CAINRRGQPNEKLFF.

This clone was seen a few times. The CDR3 nucleotides read TGTGCCAGCAGCCTCGGAGGGCTTGAAGCTTTCTTT. Residues: CASSLGGLEAFF. J is TRBJ1-1 and V is TRBV11-2; the D is unclear. V lost 5 bases and J 7 bases, leaving 11 bases between the germline ends. The germline gives CDR1 SGHAT, CDR2 FQNNGV. This CDR3 is 12 amino acids long.

The chain carries TRBV19 and TRBJ1-1; 12 positions agree with TRBD1. Germline CDR1 and CDR2: LNHDA and SQIVND (reference sequence). The V gene end was trimmed by 6 bases and the J gene end by 11 bases; junction bases not matched to a gene: 10. The CDR3 spans 14 residues. In nucleotides, the CDR3 is TGTGCCAGTAGGCCGGGACAGGGGGCCGGGTCGGCTTTCTTT. Translation: CASRPGQGAGSAFF.

Concerning this clone itself: This specimen includes other DNA sequences encoding the same CDR3. The rearrangement uses TRBV7-3 and TRBJ1-1; D possibly corresponds to TRBD1 (5 bases). V was trimmed by 2 bases and J by 1 base, leaving 8 bases between them. The CDR3 sequence is 14 residues long. Germline CDR1 reads SGHTA; CDR2 reads FQGTGA. The CDR3 sequence: CASSLGQGNTEAFF. In DNA, the CDR3 is TGTGCCAGCAGCTTAGGGCAGGGGAACACTGAAGCTTTCTTT.

The V gene is TRBV4-2, the J gene TRBJ2-1; D unclear. CDR1 is LGHNA and CDR2 is YNFKEQ in the germline V gene. This CDR3 spans 15 amino acids. Trimming stripped 1 base from V and 1 base from J, with 8 bases between. DNA of the CDR3: TGTGCCAGCAGCCAAGGGCTAGAATCCTACAATGAGCAGTTCTTC. It specifies CASSQGLESYNEQFF.

This chain connects TRBV15 to TRBJ1-5; no reliable D call. Per the germline V gene, CDR1 is LNHNV and CDR2 is YYDKDF (reference sequence). The CDR3 extends over 17 amino acids. Trimming took 0 bases from V and 0 from J, leaving 12 bases between them. The CDR3 sequence is CATSRDITAGSNQPQHF. In DNA, the CDR3 is TGTGCCACCAGCAGAGATATTACAGCAGGTAGCAATCAGCCCCAGCATTTT.

The CDR3 is CASSPPGLAGETQYF. CDR3 in DNA: TGTGCCAGCTCACCGCCGGGACTAGCCGGGGAGACCCAGTACTTC. The chain uses TRBV18 and TRBJ2-5; 9 nucleotides align to TRBD2. After removal of 3 bases from V and 5 bases from J, the junction contained 7 bases not matched to a gene. Germline lookup yields CDR1 KGHSH and CDR2 LQKENI. The CDR3 runs to 15 residues.

This chain joins TRBV5-4 and TRBJ2-5, with a tentative D call TRBD1 (5 bases). Trimming shortened V by 3 bases and J by 2 bases, and 11 bases separated the two germline ends. This CDR3 comprises 14 residues. Germline loops: CDR1 SGHNT, CDR2 YYREEE (reference sequence). In nucleotides, the CDR3 is TGTGCCAGCAGCTCTCTCGACAGACAAGAGACCCAGTACTTC. It codes for CASSSLDRQETQYF.

The chain carries TRBV19 and TRBJ1-1; D gene uncertain. Germline CDR1 LNHDA, CDR2 SQIVND (reference sequence). V was trimmed by 5 bases and J by 8 bases, leaving 9 bases between them. The CDR3 runs to 11 residues. The CDR3 bases are TGTGCCAGTAGTGATAGCTACGAAGCTTTCTTT. Protein sequence: CASSDSYEAFF.

The V and J genes are TRBV2 and TRBJ1-3, with 7 bases identical to TRBD1. The germline V gene encodes CDR1 SNHLY and CDR2 FYNNEI. With 3 bases clipped from V and 8 bases from J, the junction kept 1 base outside the gene matches. The CDR3 sequence is 12 residues long. Here the CDR3 DNA reads TGTGCCAGCAGTGACGACAGGGACACCATATATTTT. It specifies CASSDDRDTIYF. Full variable domain (rest looked up from reference TRBV2 and TRBJ1-3): EPEVTQTPSHQVTQMGQEVILRCVPISNHLYFYWYRQILGQKVEFLVSFYNNEISEKSEIFDDQFSVERPDGSNFTLKIRSTKLEDSAMYFCASSDDRDTIYFGEGSWLTVV.